One sample yielded the 16 T cell receptor beta chains listed below, sequenced in a study of graft-versus-host responses after intestinal transplantation. Produced via immunoSEQ multiplex PCR; TCRdb's table is partial and in-frame only. The sample yields under 2,000 clones, 35% to 45% seen once. Plates contained around 200,000 CFSE-labeled responder cells and around 200,000 irradiated, violet-dye-labeled stimulator cells. Sequenced material: alloreactive CD8+ T cells from a mixed lymphocyte reaction culture, taken before transplantation. Described subset: CFSE-low proliferating T cells sorted from roughly 6-day pre-transplant mixed lymphocyte reaction (GvH or HvG direction). These receptors all come from a human patient who was an organ donor for intestinal transplantation.

The chain carries TRBV2 and TRBJ2-7; D is uncertain. Germline V gene lookup returns CDR1 SNHLY and CDR2 FYNNEI. V was trimmed by 7 bases and J by 1 base, leaving 8 bases between them. The CDR3 spans 12 residues. The CDR3 DNA reads TGTGCCAGCAACTTGAGATCCTACGAGCAGTACTTC. Residues: CASNLRSYEQYF.

The chain employs TRBV4-1 and TRBJ2-3; 8 bases agree with TRBD1. Germline CDR1 is MGHRA and CDR2 is YSYEKL. V shed 0 bases, J shed 1 base, and the junction held 6 bases outside the gene matches. The length of the CDR3 is 17 residues. The CDR3 DNA sequence: TGCGCCAGCAGCCAAGAACCCAGGGGGCAGGGCACAGATACGCAGTATTTT. Residues: CASSQEPRGQGTDTQYF.

The chain couples TRBV27 to TRBJ2-1; D gene ambiguous. The germline V gene encodes CDR1 MNHEY and CDR2 SMNVEV (reference sequence). Between the trimmed V and J ends, which lost 4 bases and 0 bases, there was a span of 7 bases. The CDR3 spans 14 residues. CDR3 amino acids: CASSYASSYNEQFF. The CDR3 region has the DNA TGTGCCAGCAGTTATGCGAGCTCCTACAATGAGCAGTTCTTC.

This clone came up a few times. The V and J genes are TRBV7-2 and TRBJ1-1; D gene ambiguous. V dropped 5 bases and J dropped 6 bases, with 7 bases sitting between them. The CDR3 is 11 residues long. Germline V gives CDR1 SGHTA, CDR2 FQGNSA. The CDR3 DNA follows: TGTGCCAGCAGCGGCGGGGCTGAAGCTTTCTTT. It yields the protein CASSGGAEAFF.

This clone was seen only a few times. The V call is TRBV11-1, the J call TRBJ2-5; 8 nucleotides agree with TRBD1. The CDR3 is 15 residues long. Germline trimming cut 4 bases from V and 5 bases from J; bases unmatched to any gene: 9. Germline assignment: CDR1 SGHAT and CDR2 FQDESV (reference sequence). CDR3 sequence reads: CASSWSQGAGETQYF. In DNA form, the CDR3 reads TGTGCCAGCAGCTGGTCTCAGGGGGCGGGGGAGACCCAGTACTTC.

The V and J genes are TRBV29-1 and TRBJ2-2; 8 bases match TRBD2. Unmatched junction bases numbered 3, after V lost 4 bases and J lost 5 bases. The CDR3 covers 13 residues. The germline CDR1 and CDR2 sequences are SQVTM and ANQGSEA. CDR3 in DNA: TGCAGCGTTGCGGGGGGGGAAACCGGGGAGCTGTTTTTT. This encodes CSVAGGETGELFF.

This clone was detected once. The rearrangement joins TRBV19 to TRBJ1-1; TRBD1 matches 8 bases. Germline CDR1 is LNHDA and CDR2 is SQIVND (reference sequence). The CDR3 sequence is 15 residues long. V was pared by 2 bases and J by 6 bases, with 8 bases of the junction left unmatched. CDR3 sequence (DNA): TGTGCCAGTAGTATACTACAGGGGGGTAACGCTGAAGCTTTCTTT. It is translated as CASSILQGGNAEAFF. Variable domain in full (rest from reference TRBV19 and TRBJ1-1): DGGITQSPKYLFRKEGQNVTLSCEQNLNHDAMYWYRQDPGQGLRLIYYSQIVNDFQKGDIAEGYSVSREKKESFPLTVTSAQKNPTAFYLCASSILQGGNAEAFFGQGTRLTVV.

This clone has just one count. This sequence joins TRBV6-8 and TRBJ2-7, with 8 bases matching TRBD2. Germline trimming cut 6 bases from V and 4 bases from J; bases unmatched to any gene: 8. The germline V gene has CDR1 MNHGY and CDR2 SAAAGT. This CDR3 is built from 14 residues. In DNA, the CDR3 is TGTGCCAGCAGCCCACCGGCGGGGGGTTACGAGCAGTACTTC. Protein: CASSPPAGGYEQYF.

V is TRBV27 and J is TRBJ2-1; D call uncertain. Germline CDR1 reads MNHEY; CDR2 reads SMNVEV (reference sequence). The CDR3 is 13 amino acids. V was clipped by 3 bases and J by 5 bases, with 8 bases between them. The CDR3: CASSLSRNNEQFF. The CDR3 nucleotides read TGTGCCAGCAGTTTGTCCCGGAACAATGAGCAGTTCTTC.

This rearrangement joins TRBV6-1 to TRBJ2-1; 8 bases are shared with TRBD2. Per the germline V gene, CDR1 is MNHNS and CDR2 is SASEGT. CDR3 length: 14 residues. V was pared by 10 bases and J by 2 bases, with 7 bases of the junction left unmatched. The CDR3 nucleotides read TGTGCCACCATTGGCGGGGGGACCTACAATGAGCAGTTCTTC. Its protein product is CATIGGGTYNEQFF.

The chain recombines TRBV4-3 with TRBJ1-5, with D perhaps matching TRBD1 (5 bases). Per the germline V gene, CDR1 is LGHNA and CDR2 is YSLEER. With 0 bases removed from V and 2 bases from J, the gap between germline ends came to 11 bases. This CDR3 spans 16 amino acids. The CDR3 DNA reads as TGCGCCAGCAGCCAAGACGGGGGGTTTGGCAATCAGCCCCAGCATTTT. It codes for CASSQDGGFGNQPQHF.

In its sample, this clone was seen a few times. The gene calls are TRBV11-2 and TRBJ2-5; D is unclear. The CDR3 runs 14 residues. Trimming removed 5 bases from V and 2 bases from J, with 12 bases in between. CDR1 and CDR2 (germline): SGHAT, FQNNGV. CDR3 sequence (DNA): TGTGCCAGCAGCCCCATCCGTTTACAAGAGACCCAGTACTTC. This gives the protein CASSPIRLQETQYF.

This chain uses TRBV4-3 with TRBJ2-1, with TRBD2 matching over 8 bases. The CDR3 has 16 residues. Germline assignment: CDR1 LGHNA and CDR2 YSLEER. Trimming took 0 bases from V and 4 from J; bases not matched to a gene: 5. Here the CDR3 reads CASSQDLTGGYNEQFF. The CDR3 DNA is TGCGCCAGCAGCCAAGATCTGACGGGGGGGTACAATGAGCAGTTCTTC.

By frequency in the sample, this clone is large (0.1 to 1%). The J gene is TRBJ1-5, the V gene TRBV6-6; D is ambiguous. V lost 0 bases, J lost 6 bases, and 3 bases lay in between. The CDR3 is 12 residues long. Germline values: CDR1 MNHNY, CDR2 SVGAGI (reference sequence). The CDR3, as DNA: TGTGCCAGCAGTTACTCGGGTCAGCCCCAGCATTTT. Translating it yields CASSYSGQPQHF.

The chain carries TRBV4-3 and TRBJ2-7; 9 bases are shared with TRBD2. The V segment lost 1 base and the J segment 6 bases; nucleotides outside the gene matches: 4. Germline CDR1 and CDR2: LGHNA and YSLEER. The CDR3 covers 14 residues. CDR3 sequence (DNA): TGCGCCAGCAGCCAAGGGCGGGGGGGCCCCGAGCAGTACTTC. It codes for CASSQGRGGPEQYF.

The genes are TRBV7-2 and TRBJ2-5, with 9 bases identical to TRBD2. The ends lost 1 base at V and 5 bases at J; junction bases unmatched: 5. CDR1 SGHTA and CDR2 FQGNSA come from the germline V gene. This CDR3 has 15 amino acids. Here the CDR3 reads CASSLEAGGRETQYF. The CDR3 nucleotides read TGTGCCAGCAGCTTAGAAGCGGGGGGAAGGGAGACCCAGTACTTC.